A single sample is the source of the 4 T cell receptor beta chains below, sequenced in a study. TCRdb passed the 5' RACE reads through MiXCR, listing each CDR3 protein once. The sample consists of 10,000 to 15,000 distinct CDR3 sequences, 20% to 25% of them appearing once. The sample consisted of naive CD4+ T cells sorted from blood. The subset here: naive CD4+ T cells, CD4+CD45RA+CD25-. The receptors were gathered from a female donor with breast cancer.

The chain recombines TRBV19 with TRBJ2-1; D uncertain. CDR3 length: 11 amino acids. Germline loops: CDR1 LNHDA, CDR2 SQIVND (reference sequence). V gave up 7 bases and J gave up 9 bases, with 10 bases separating them. CDR3 sequence (DNA): TGTGCCAGTAAGTTCCGATCTGAGCAGTTCTTC. Translating it yields CASKFRSEQFF. Looking up the rest from reference TRBV19 and TRBJ2-1 gives the full variable domain: DGGITQSPKYLFRKEGQNVTLSCEQNLNHDAMYWYRQDPGQGLRLIYYSQIVNDFQKGDIAEGYSVSREKKESFPLTVTSAQKNPTAFYLCASKFRSEQFFGPGTRLTVL.

This chain uses TRBV5-1 with TRBJ2-6; a weak D match, TRBD1 (6 bases). V shed 0 bases and J shed 0 bases, with 22 bases lying between them. The CDR3 sequence is 21 residues long. CDR1 is SGHRS, CDR2 YFSETQ, per germline. The DNA of the CDR3 is TGCGCCAGCAGCTTGGTCTACGGTATAAGACAGGCCAGCTCTGGGGCCAACGTCCTGACTTTC. Protein sequence: CASSLVYGIRQASSGANVLTF.

Judged by abundance, this clonotype is medium-sized. J is TRBJ1-6 and V is TRBV20-1; no definite D call. The germline gives CDR1 DFQATT, CDR2 SNEGSKA (reference sequence). The length of the CDR3 is 15 residues. With 6 bases removed from V and 0 bases from J, the gap between germline ends came to 12 bases. Written as DNA, the CDR3 is TGCAGTGCCCCGGACTCCAGCTCCTATAATTCACCCCTCCACTTT. It encodes CSAPDSSSYNSPLHF.

In its sample, this clonotype is medium-sized. This chain connects TRBV5-1 to TRBJ2-7; no clear D gene. This CDR3 has 15 amino acids. Per the germline V gene, CDR1 is SGHRS and CDR2 is YFSETQ. Trimming stripped 4 bases from V and 2 bases from J, with 16 bases between. The CDR3 region is CASSSDRALPYEQYF. CDR3 coding DNA: TGCGCCAGCAGCAGCGACCGGGCCTTGCCCTACGAGCAGTACTTC.